Described below is a single T cell receptor (beta chain) sequence and its context. Its antigen target is currently unknown. The sample holds no much larger clone one base away, and base qualities are not on file. The receptor library was made with the immunoSEQ multiplex PCR assay. A mixture of 60 forward primers for TCR Vbeta segments and 13 reverse primers for TCR Jbeta segments was used in the multiplex PCR. The CDR3 region of rearranged TCR beta genes was amplified from genomic DNA by a multiplex PCR assay. The amplified TCR beta libraries were sequenced on the Illumina HiSeq System as 87-base-pair reads. The source study handled its data this way. Across the roughly 700 repertoires, a later analysis counted some 81 million unique TCR beta chains, roughly 11 million of which were shared by at least two donors. A nearest-neighbor algorithm error-corrected the raw reads and collapsed the reads into unique sequences, merging closely related sequences to remove PCR and sequencing errors. Alignment of CDR3 sequences to IMGT reference sequences was used to assign V, D and J gene segments. Each retained sequence needed at least a six-nucleotide match to both a V gene segment and a J gene segment. Rearrangements were called productive when the CDR3 lacked stop codons and stayed in frame with V and J; all others were non-productive. CDR3 was defined by IMGT convention, running from the second conserved V-encoded cysteine to the conserved J-encoded phenylalanine. The earlier analysis of fewer than 700 of the donors excluded sequences that lacked an unambiguous match to a single V gene segment. An earlier analysis of about 600 of the donors called V segments functional above 56.7% productive rearrangements and segregating when the between-donor standard deviation exceeded 5%. A statistical classification framework was built to diagnose cytomegalovirus status from the catalog of TCR beta chain sequences. A later analysis assigned V and J genes by comparing TCR nucleotide sequences with IMGT/GENE-DB human TR gene sequences. A later analysis assigned CDR3 sequences and most-parsimonious VDJ recombination scenarios with the TCRdist pipeline. In a later analysis, every TCR beta chain was defined by the combination of its CDR3 amino acid sequence and its V-gene family, and reads without a unique V-gene family were dropped. A later analysis removed 592 highly shared, low-generation-probability nucleotide sequences to deal with suspected cross-contamination and a sequencing artifact. In a later analysis, a clonal expansion index for each public chain was calculated from normalized within-repertoire ranks of inferred template counts. In a later analysis, generation probabilities were computed with a VDJ recombination model fitted to out-of-frame rearrangements, and the resulting probabilities were checked against IGoR. Hypergeometric tests were used in a later analysis to score TCR-TCR, TCR-HLA and TCR-CMV co-occurrence, with a repertoire-size bias correction applied to the TCR pairs. In a later analysis, false discovery rates were estimated by permuting HLA or CMV assignments 20 times. In a later analysis, co-occurring TCRs were grouped using DBSCAN, and TCRdist sequence similarity was added for clustering within HLA-allele-positive subsets. For co-occurrence clustering, repertoires with fewer than 30,000 or more than 120,000 public chains were excluded, along with roughly 5 repertoires with anomalous nucleotide sharing. The table was pulled from immuneACCESS by TCRdb, which kept in-frame rearrangements only. Such tables lose some clones; where checked, under half of the loss comes from unresolved V genes, and the rest has no known cause. Clonal size and the V and J genes are those of that table, whereas D and trimming came from the DNA. Across this sample there are 170,000 or so clones, with just under 80% seen only once. The ten top clones hold 1% of the sample.

From a lookup of the germline V gene, CDR1 and CDR2 are SGHAT and FQNNGV. V is cut by 3 bases and J by 7 bases, and the space between the germline ends is 22 bases. The CDR3 numbers 16 residues from cysteine through phenylalanine. This entry keeps only the CDR3 DNA: 48 bases, framed from base 1. This sample was included in a study of cytomegalovirus exposure and HLA in healthy donors (dated 2017 in TCRdb). Regarding the complete study: An earlier analysis of approximately 640 of the donors reported approximately 270 Gb of sequence data and 100 million to 130 million unique TCR beta sequences from approximately 180 million T cells. An early release covering more than 500 HLA-typed donors comprised 250 to 350 gigabases of sequencing data and tens of millions of unique TCR sequences. Of the 398 genotyped donors, more than 75% were placed in the genetic ancestry cluster associated with self-reported Caucasian donors. The study aimed to test whether signatures of past pathogen exposure could be identified by cataloging public T cell receptors. Using immunosequencing, the study profiled T cell repertoires from fewer than 700 subjects and related those repertoires to cytomegalovirus serostatus. A separate validation cohort of roughly 120 different subjects was used in addition to the approximately 640-subject first cohort. To predict cytomegalovirus infection status, the study brought together high-throughput TCR immunosequencing, statistical association of individual TCRs with disease status, and machine learning. A later analysis re-examined previously published TCR beta repertoires from more than 650 donors and added high-resolution HLA genotyping to investigate patterns of TCR occurrence. The later analysis used no new phenotypic data to find candidate immune exposures, relying instead on TCR beta sequences and their occurrence across donors. In an earlier analysis of roughly 580 of the donors, high-throughput TCR beta sequencing was used to judge whether each TCR beta V gene segment behaved as functional or pseudogenic. Donor age, sex, ethnicity and CMV serostatus were collected together with the repertoire data. A later genetic analysis used genome-wide SNP genotypes for 398 of the 666 donors, treating that subset as a discovery cohort. Every discovery cohort repertoire had been produced on one sequencing platform. HLA typing included class I and class II loci at four-digit resolution. Typing coverage differed by locus: A, B, C, DRB1 and DQB1 were typed in roughly 629-630 donors, DQA1 in roughly 500, DPA1 in 600 to 610, and DPB1 in around 490. A handful of DR-DQ haplotypes were handled as single units for association and clustering because linkage in the cohort was strong. Among roughly 400 genotyped donors of the cohort, an average of roughly 230,000 unique TCR beta nucleotide sequences was sequenced per donor, of which 15% to 20% were non-productive. What the work shows at the level of the full study, not this receptor alone: Broadly in line with IMGT annotations, most TCR beta V segments showed up in productive rearrangements about 87% or about 30% of the time in an earlier analysis of approximately 600 of the donors. V-gene and J-gene trimming of TCR beta chains was associated with a missense DCLRE1C variant in a later genetic analysis, and the association was replicated in an independent cohort. A later analysis found that TCR association rates varied across HLA loci, with DRB1 alleles showing the most associated TCRs and HLA-C alleles the fewest. Some IMGT-functional V segments, including TRBV6-2 and TRBV6-3, could not be told apart with the 87-base-pair reads, so those segments were excluded. In a later analysis, HLA-associated TCR beta chains were found to be more clonally expanded and to have lower generation probabilities than equally common non-associated chains. The only immune exposure information available for the cohort was CMV serostatus. A group of highly shared sequence variants was considered likely to be a technical artifact of the sequencing pipeline. The classifier was reported to diagnose cytomegalovirus status with high specificity and sensitivity in both the original cohort and the validation cohort. The authors suggested that the approach could potentially be extended to other disease states and immunological phenotypes. In a later genetic analysis, fewer N-insertions in productive TCRs were reported among donors in an Asian-associated ancestry cluster than the approximately 670-donor mean. In this cohort, only TCR beta chains were sequenced, and detectable features were limited by the absence of alpha or paired-chain data. At a false discovery rate of 0.05, a later analysis linked about 17,000 TCR beta sequences to specific HLA alleles. Most TCR sequences were observed very rarely across donors, whereas some public TCRs were present in many individuals. Presence/absence analyses assumed roughly uniform sequencing depth across donors, an assumption that may not hold. Because some donors lacked HLA typing at each locus, the association tests relied only on the typed subset. According to a later analysis, parvovirus B19, influenza, CMV and Epstein-Barr virus appeared linked to several top co-occurrence clusters. In a later analysis, most CMV-associated TCR beta chains were found to appear HLA-restricted, with HLA associations seemingly driven largely by CMV exposure. Correlated functional status among segregating V segments might reflect linkage disequilibrium, but an unknown experimental factor could not be ruled out. Assigning TCR associations to individual alleles was difficult when HLA alleles, especially DR and DQ, strongly co-occurred. A total of about 180 TCR beta chains were listed by the study as associated with cytomegalovirus. Because counts were too low, approximately 15 rarely observed V segments, including chromosome 9 orphons, were excluded from the earlier analysis of 500 to 700 of the donors. A further reported finding was that TCR beta sequences accurately predicted the HLA-A and HLA-B alleles for most subjects in the first cohort. A few of the identified cytomegalovirus-associated TCR beta chains were confirmed in vitro to be specific for cytomegalovirus antigens.

The cohort was made up of 666 healthy bone marrow donors. Cohort members were all nominally healthy when sampled, although unrecorded immune exposures were likely present. The donor tested CMV seropositive and was one of the 289 seropositive cohort members. A peripheral blood sample was provided by each donor, and peripheral blood mononuclear cells were used for TCR beta sequencing. The Qiagen DNeasy Blood Extraction Kit was used to extract genomic DNA from the blood cell samples. The TCR sequence derives from a woman between 45 and 65 years old in good health and CMV-seropositive. The specimen was PBMCs. The rearranged segments are TRBV11-2 and TRBJ2-7, with TRBD1 perhaps the D gene, on 6 matching bases. This receptor has the CDR3 CASSFRTGTSGREQYF. The DNA reads TGTGCCAGCAGCTTTAGGACCGGGACATCTGGGCGGGAGCAGTACTTC.